This note documents a single T cell receptor (beta chain) sequence. The source of the sample is a study of blood T cell repertoires in COVID-19. The wider study: Samples came from the United States, Italy and Spain, spanning acute and convalescent COVID-19. PBMCs, B-cell-depleted T cells, or T cells provided the cDNA or gDNA that made up the material.

Methods used by the authors: How many nucleated cells were present was estimated from reference gene primer amplification. Produced via immunoSEQ multiplex PCR; TCRdb's table is partial and in-frame only. V, J and clone size reflect that table, while D and trimming were determined from the DNA. The sample consists of under 250,000 clones, 70% to 90% of them appearing once. The receptor comes from a man in his forties or fifties who had recovered from COVID-19. The source material was peripheral blood.

The CDR3: CATIPKTKQGAYEQYF. In DNA, the CDR3 is TGCGCCACCATACCCAAGACTAAACAGGGGGCCTACGAGCAGTACTTC. V usage is TRBV10-2 and J usage is TRBJ2-7; 8 nucleotides agree with TRBD1. The CDR3 consists of 16 residues. The J segment lost 2 bases and the V segment lost 10 bases, leaving 16 bases of the junction unmatched. Germline V gives CDR1 WSHSY, CDR2 SAAADI.